Listed here are 25 T cell receptor beta chains from one sample, sequenced in a study of blood T cell repertoires in COVID-19. Only in-frame clones appear in the TCRdb table, and some are missing; sequencing was by immunoSEQ multiplex PCR. The sample includes 30,000 to 50,000 clones, 60% to 85% of them seen just once. The sequencing sample was made of peripheral blood. These receptors were obtained from a man aged 70-80 years with acute or convalescent COVID-19.

The chain uses TRBV5-4 and TRBJ1-2, with D possibly matching TRBD1 (6 bases). V gave up 7 bases and J gave up 1 base, with 14 bases separating them. Per germline, CDR1 SGHNT and CDR2 YYREEE (reference sequence). The length of the CDR3 is 14 residues. The CDR3 DNA sequence: TGTGCCAGCCGGCCGGACAGTTTTAACTATGGCTACACCTTC. Its translation is CASRPDSFNYGYTF. Looking up the rest from reference TRBV5-4 and TRBJ1-2 gives the full variable domain: ETGVTQSPTHLIKTRGQQVTLRCSSQSGHNTVSWYQQALGQGPQFIFQYYREEENGRGNFPPRFSGLQFPNYSSELNVNALELDDSALYLCASRPDSFNYGYTFGSGTRLTVV.

The chain is built from TRBV6-5 and TRBJ2-1; TRBD2 agrees at 12 bases. Germline lookup yields CDR1 MNHEY and CDR2 SVGAGI. Unmatched junction bases numbered 6, after V lost 5 bases and J lost 7 bases. The CDR3 is 15 amino acids. The CDR3 sequence: CASSRGTSGRNEQFF. CDR3 coding DNA: TGTGCCAGCAGTAGGGGGACTAGCGGGCGTAATGAGCAGTTCTTC.

The chain has TRBV5-6 and TRBJ1-4, with unresolved D. Germline V lookup: CDR1 SGHDT, CDR2 YYEEEE. Trimming stripped 0 bases from V and 3 bases from J, with 6 bases between. CDR3 length: 14 residues. CDR3 sequence (DNA): TGTGCCAGCAGCTTGGCGTCCCCTAATGAAAAACTGTTTTTT. Protein sequence: CASSLASPNEKLFF.

The chain combines TRBV18 with TRBJ2-1, with D possibly being TRBD1 or TRBD2 (6 bases each). Trimming took off 4 bases at V and 7 bases at J, with 20 bases between the two ends. The CDR3 is made up of 16 amino acids. CDR1 is KGHSH and CDR2 is LQKENI in the germline V gene. The CDR3 reads CASSRPGAPPENEQFF. The CDR3 DNA follows: TGTGCCAGCTCACGACCGGGGGCGCCTCCTGAAAATGAGCAGTTCTTC.

J is TRBJ2-1 and V is TRBV7-9; 14 bases fit TRBD2. The CDR3 runs 18 residues. The J segment lost 7 bases and the V segment lost 5 bases, leaving 13 bases of the junction unmatched. Germline CDR1 reads SEHNR; CDR2 reads FQNEAQ (reference sequence). This CDR3 reads CASSLGLAGARAGNEQFF. DNA for the CDR3: TGTGCCAGCAGCCTGGGACTAGCGGGAGCCCGAGCCGGTAATGAGCAGTTCTTC.

This chain links TRBV28 with TRBJ2-1, with 16 nucleotides matching TRBD2. Germline V CDR1 and CDR2: MDHEN, SYDVKM. The CDR3 is 16 amino acids. Germline trimming cut 4 bases from V and 8 bases from J; bases unmatched to any gene: 5. The CDR3 loop reads CASSSGTSGRAHEQFF. DNA for the CDR3: TGTGCCAGCAGTTCGGGGACTAGCGGGAGGGCCCATGAGCAGTTCTTC. Combining the CDR3 with reference TRBV28 and TRBJ2-1 gives the whole variable domain DVKVTQSSRYLVKRTGEKVFLECVQDMDHENMFWYRQDPGLGLRLIYFSYDVKMKEKGDIPEGYSVSREKKERFSLILESASTNQTSMYLCASSSGTSGRAHEQFFGPGTRLTVL.

The chain recombines TRBV28 with TRBJ2-2; 12 bases match TRBD2. Germline lookup yields CDR1 MDHEN and CDR2 SYDVKM. Unmatched junction bases numbered 9, after V lost 7 bases and J lost 6 bases. The length of the CDR3 is 16 residues. The DNA of the CDR3 is TGTGCCAGCATCAAAGGGGGACTAGCGGGTTCCGGGGAGCTGTTTTTT. This gives the protein CASIKGGLAGSGELFF.

This rearrangement joins TRBV28 to TRBJ1-2; 7 bases are a match to TRBD1. Germline V gene sequence: CDR1 MDHEN, CDR2 SYDVKM. This CDR3 has 16 amino acids. The V gene end was trimmed by 5 bases and the J gene end by 4 bases; junction bases not matched to a gene: 13. The CDR3 spells CASSTGVVFLFYGYTF. The CDR3 DNA sequence: TGTGCCAGCAGTACAGGGGTCGTCTTTTTATTCTATGGCTACACCTTC.

The genes are TRBV15 and TRBJ2-7, with a weak D call TRBD2 (6 bases). CDR1 is LNHNV, CDR2 YYDKDF, per germline (reference sequence). Trimming cost V 8 bases and J 13 bases, with 18 bases left between them. CDR3 length: 11 amino acids. CDR3 loop: CATGGLADLYF. As DNA, the CDR3 is TGTGCCACCGGAGGGCTAGCCGATTTATACTTC.

The V and J genes are TRBV28 and TRBJ2-7; 8 positions match TRBD1. V shed 2 bases, J shed 4 bases, and the junction held 7 bases outside the gene matches. This CDR3 comprises 15 residues. Germline CDR1 MDHEN, CDR2 SYDVKM. The CDR3 protein is CASSLGAGGRYEQYF. The CDR3 region has the DNA TGTGCCAGCAGTTTAGGGGCAGGGGGCAGGTACGAGCAGTACTTC.

The chain links TRBV27 to TRBJ2-3; 9 bases align to TRBD2. Germline assignment: CDR1 MNHEY and CDR2 SMNVEV (reference sequence). This CDR3 is built from 17 residues. Unmatched junction bases numbered 18, after V lost 6 bases and J lost 8 bases. As DNA, the CDR3 is TGTGCCAGCAGGCCCGATAGCGGGAGAATCCCACAGGGTACGCAGTATTTT. This encodes CASRPDSGRIPQGTQYF.

The chain joins TRBV29-1 to TRBJ2-7; D is uncertain. Germline V gene data show CDR1 as SQVTM and CDR2 as ANQGSEA. The CDR3 is 12 residues long. The V and J ends lost 7 bases and 1 base respectively, with 11 bases between them. The CDR3: CSANKESYEQYF. In DNA form, the CDR3 reads TGCAGCGCAAATAAGGAGTCCTACGAGCAGTACTTC.

The chain employs TRBV5-6 and TRBJ2-5; 8 positions agree with TRBD1. There are 14 residues in the CDR3. The V segment lost 4 bases and the J segment 5 bases; nucleotides outside the gene matches: 7. Germline lookup yields CDR1 SGHDT and CDR2 YYEEEE. CDR3 coding DNA: TGTGCCAGCAGCGCAAGGACAGGGACGGAGACCCAGTACTTC. This encodes CASSARTGTETQYF.

The rearrangement uses TRBV2 and TRBJ2-7; 7 bases are shared with TRBD1. V was pared by 7 bases and J by 2 bases, with 8 bases of the junction left unmatched. CDR1 is SNHLY and CDR2 is FYNNEI in the germline V gene. This CDR3 contains 14 residues. The CDR3 reads CASKGGQSTYEQYF. The CDR3 DNA follows: TGTGCCAGCAAAGGGGGACAGTCTACCTACGAGCAGTACTTC.

The chain is built from TRBV20-1 and TRBJ2-1; D is unclear. The germline V and J ends were trimmed by 3 bases and 4 bases, with 13 bases remaining between them. Germline V CDR1 and CDR2: DFQATT, SNEGSKA (reference sequence). The CDR3 extends over 14 amino acids. In DNA, the CDR3 is TGCAGTGCTAGTCATGGCCTCAGTTACAATGAGCAGTTCTTC. Protein product: CSASHGLSYNEQFF.

The chain joins TRBV9 to TRBJ2-1; D might be TRBD2 (5 bases). The CDR3 runs 14 residues. V was clipped by 4 bases and J by 2 bases, with 10 bases between them. CDR1 is SGDLS, CDR2 YYNGEE, per germline. Here the CDR3 DNA reads TGTGCCAGCAGCCCCGGGGTAGCCTACAATGAGCAGTTCTTC. It encodes CASSPGVAYNEQFF.

This clone was found a few times. The rearrangement links TRBV19 to TRBJ2-1, with 10 bases lining up with TRBD1. This CDR3 region has 15 residues. Per the germline V gene, CDR1 is LNHDA and CDR2 is SQIVND (reference sequence). With V trimmed by 7 bases and J by 5 bases, 8 bases remained unmatched. CDR3 in amino acids: CASTQRDRGHNEQFF. The CDR3 nucleotides read TGTGCCAGTACCCAGAGGGACAGGGGCCACAATGAGCAGTTCTTC.

The chain carries TRBV19 and TRBJ1-1; no definite D call. Germline V gene lookup returns CDR1 LNHDA and CDR2 SQIVND (reference sequence). The CDR3 has 13 residues. V dropped 2 bases and J dropped 11 bases, with 15 bases sitting between them. CDR3 region: CASSINRLERAFF. CDR3 nucleotide sequence: TGTGCCAGTAGTATAAATCGACTAGAAAGGGCTTTCTTT. Full variable domain (rest looked up from reference TRBV19 and TRBJ1-1): DGGITQSPKYLFRKEGQNVTLSCEQNLNHDAMYWYRQDPGQGLRLIYYSQIVNDFQKGDIAEGYSVSREKKESFPLTVTSAQKNPTAFYLCASSINRLERAFFGQGTRLTVV.

The chain uses TRBV6-5 and TRBJ2-7; 10 nucleotides align to TRBD1. There are 15 residues in the CDR3. Germline V gives CDR1 MNHEY, CDR2 SVGAGI. V was pared by 4 bases and J by 2 bases, with 5 bases of the junction left unmatched. CDR3 in amino acids: CASSSRQGAPYEQYF. CDR3 DNA: TGTGCCAGCAGTTCCCGACAGGGGGCTCCCTACGAGCAGTACTTC.

This clone was seen many times. The chain has TRBV25-1 and TRBJ1-2, with D uncertain. The germline V gene has CDR1 MGHDK and CDR2 SYGVNS. Trimming took 3 bases from V and 4 from J, leaving 9 bases between them. The CDR3 covers 13 residues. The CDR3 spells CASSDAGIYGYTF. The CDR3 bases are TGTGCCAGCAGTGACGCGGGTATCTATGGCTACACCTTC.

The chain employs TRBV3-1 (or the pseudogene TRBV3-2) and TRBJ1-4; D unresolved. V lost 2 bases and J lost 5, with 3 bases in between. The CDR3 totals 12 residues. Germline values: CDR1 LGHDT, CDR2 YNNKEL (reference sequence). CDR3 bases: TGTGCCAGCAGCCAATCGAATGAAAAACTGTTTTTT. This translates into CASSQSNEKLFF.

The CDR3 bases are TGTGCCAGCAGCCCTCGACTAGCGGAGGCGGTTGAGCAGTTCTTC. Translating gives CASSPRLAEAVEQFF. This sequence joins TRBV9 and TRBJ2-1; TRBD2 matches at 9 bases. Germline lookup yields CDR1 SGDLS and CDR2 YYNGEE. The CDR3 runs 15 residues. The trim removed 4 bases at V and 9 bases at J, leaving 11 bases unmatched.

The chain recombines TRBV6-7 with TRBJ2-1, with 7 bases identical to TRBD2. TRBV6-7 is reported as an ORF; its role is uncertain. The V and J ends lost 7 bases and 12 bases, in that order; junction bases with no gene match: 27. The CDR3 loop spans 18 amino acids. CDR3 bases: TGTGCCAGCATTCATCTCACCTTGGCGGCGGGAGAGGCCCATGGGCAGTTCTTC. This encodes CASIHLTLAAGEAHGQFF.

The chain is built from TRBV4-2 and TRBJ1-4; weak D call: TRBD1 (5 bases). This CDR3 region has 16 residues. V was pared by 2 bases and J by 8 bases, with 18 bases between. The V gene's germline CDR1 is LGHNA and CDR2 YNFKEQ. The CDR3 DNA sequence: TGTGCCAGCAGCCAACAGGATCCGGCAGGGAAAGAAAAACTGTTTTTT. Translation: CASSQQDPAGKEKLFF.

The chain combines TRBV11-3 with TRBJ2-7; 8 bases match TRBD2. The trim removed 5 bases at V and 2 bases at J, leaving 11 bases unmatched. This CDR3 has 16 residues. The V gene's germline CDR1 is SGHNT and CDR2 YENEEA. CDR3 region: CASSPGVAGPTYEQYF. The CDR3 nucleotides are TGTGCCAGCAGCCCTGGGGTAGCGGGGCCTACCTACGAGCAGTACTTC.